One and the same sample provided the 21 T cell receptor beta chains below, sequenced in a study of cytomegalovirus exposure and HLA in healthy donors. Both 60 Vbeta primers and 13 Jbeta primers went into the PCR. Generated by immunoSEQ multiplex PCR, the TCRdb table keeps only in-frame clones and is missing some. The repertoire holds about 130,000 clones, 70% to 80% seen once, with approximately 2.9% in the top ten. The sample taken for sequencing was PBMCs. These receptors were taken from a human donor in good health.

The chain has TRBV9 and TRBJ2-3; 9 nucleotides line up with TRBD1. There are 18 residues in the CDR3. V trimming: 0 bases; J trimming: 1 base; junction bases outside the gene matches: 9. Germline assignment: CDR1 SGDLS and CDR2 YYNGEE. CDR3 protein: CASSVGNTGGKGTDTQYF. CDR3 nucleotide sequence: TGTGCCAGCAGCGTAGGGAATACAGGGGGCAAGGGCACAGATACGCAGTATTTT.

This clone is medium-sized. The gene calls are TRBV6-4 and TRBJ1-5; 12 nucleotides align to TRBD1. CDR1 is MRHNA and CDR2 is SNTAGT in the germline V gene. The CDR3 is 18 amino acids. V shed 7 bases, J shed 2 bases, and the junction held 12 bases outside the gene matches. CDR3 nucleotide sequence: TGTGCCAGCAACCTCCTCCGGGACAGGGGGCCTTGCAATCAGCCCCAGCATTTT. This codes for CASNLLRDRGPCNQPQHF.

The chain recombines TRBV30 with TRBJ1-2; D is unclear. The CDR3 has 13 amino acids. V was trimmed by 1 base and J by 4 bases, leaving 10 bases between them. Germline lookup yields CDR1 GTSNPN and CDR2 SVGIG (reference sequence). The CDR3 sequence is CAWSEDRGYGYTF. The CDR3 nucleotides are TGTGCCTGGAGTGAAGATCGGGGCTATGGCTACACCTTC.

V and J are TRBV5-4 and TRBJ2-2; 14 nucleotides match TRBD2. The V and J ends lost 4 bases and 4 bases, in that order; junction bases with no gene match: 6. Germline values: CDR1 SGHNT, CDR2 YYREEE (reference sequence). The CDR3 is made up of 17 amino acids. The CDR3, as DNA: TGTGCCAGCAGCGGGGGACTAGCGGGAGCGGGCACCGGGGAGCTGTTTTTT. Amino acid sequence: CASSGGLAGAGTGELFF. Complete variable domain (other parts from reference TRBV5-4 and TRBJ2-2): ETGVTQSPTHLIKTRGQQVTLRCSSQSGHNTVSWYQQALGQGPQFIFQYYREEENGRGNFPPRFSGLQFPNYSSELNVNALELDDSALYLCASSGGLAGAGTGELFFGEGSRLTVL.

The CDR3 reads CASRGTGTGSTEAFF. In DNA form, the CDR3 reads TGTGCCAGCAGGGGGACGGGGACAGGGTCCACTGAAGCTTTCTTT. This chain connects TRBV2 to TRBJ1-1; 9 bases are shared with TRBD1. V shed 6 bases, J shed 4 bases, and the junction held 9 bases outside the gene matches. The CDR3 is 15 amino acids. Germline V gene data show CDR1 as SNHLY and CDR2 as FYNNEI.

The chain's CDR3 is CASSEPWAGTYEQYF. DNA of the CDR3: TGTGCCAGCAGTGAACCCTGGGCGGGGACCTACGAGCAGTACTTC. The chain combines TRBV2 with TRBJ2-7; D might be TRBD2 (6 bases). CDR3 size: 15 residues. V lost 2 bases, J lost 2 bases, and 13 bases lay in between. CDR1 SNHLY and CDR2 FYNNEI come from the germline V gene.

This clone was observed a few times. As DNA, the CDR3 is TGTGCCAGCAGCTTTAGGACAGGGAGGACAGATACGCAGTATTTT. This encodes CASSFRTGRTDTQYF. The J gene is TRBJ2-3, the V gene TRBV5-6; 8 bases map to TRBD1. Germline CDR1 and CDR2: SGHDT and YYEEEE. V lost 2 bases and J lost 3; bases outside the gene matches: 5. This CDR3 comprises 15 residues.

This chain links TRBV4-1 with TRBJ2-5, with TRBD2 matching 8 bases. The CDR3 runs to 18 residues. Losses at the gene ends were 1 base for V and 5 bases for J; bases not matched to a gene: 15. Germline CDR1 and CDR2: MGHRA and YSYEKL. CDR3 residues: CASSQGGGTGGPWETQYF. Written as DNA, the CDR3 is TGCGCCAGCAGCCAAGGGGGAGGGACGGGAGGGCCATGGGAGACCCAGTACTTC.

V gene TRBV7-3 combines with J gene TRBJ2-3; D is unclear. Germline lookup yields CDR1 SGHTA and CDR2 FQGTGA. The CDR3 is 8 amino acids. Trimming pared 4 bases from V and 15 bases from J, leaving 5 bases between. The CDR3 sequence is CASSYKYF. CDR3 bases: TGTGCCAGCAGCTACAAATATTTT.

V usage is TRBV25-1 and J usage is TRBJ2-1; D is unclear. V lost 3 bases and J lost 12, with 9 bases in between. The CDR3 is made up of 11 amino acids. The germline V gene encodes CDR1 MGHDK and CDR2 SYGVNS. The CDR3 nucleotides read TGTGCCAGCAGTGACCCCTCTCGGCAGTTCTTC. Residues: CASSDPSRQFF.

V and J are TRBV11-3 and TRBJ2-7, with D possibly being TRBD2 (5 bases). The V end was cut by 3 bases, the J end by 1 base, with 10 bases between. Germline lookup yields CDR1 SGHNT and CDR2 YENEEA. CDR3 length equals 14 residues. As DNA, the CDR3 is TGTGCCAGCAGCTTGGGAGACGGTTCCTACGAGCAGTACTTC. This translates into CASSLGDGSYEQYF.

This sequence joins TRBV5-1 and TRBJ1-2; D is perhaps TRBD1 (6 bases). The CDR3 covers 13 residues. The V end was cut by 6 bases, the J end by 3 bases, with 12 bases between. CDR1 SGHRS and CDR2 YFSETQ come from the germline V gene. CDR3 coding DNA: TGCGCCAGCAACCTACCAGGGGACTATGGCTACACCTTC. It translates to CASNLPGDYGYTF. The variable domain in full, completed from reference TRBV5-1 and TRBJ1-2, reads KAGVTQTPRYLIKTRGQQVTLSCSPISGHRSVSWYQQTPGQGLQFLFEYFSETQRNKGNFPGRFSGRQFSNSRSEMNVSTLELGDSALYLCASNLPGDYGYTFGSGTRLTVV.

V usage is TRBV20-1 and J usage is TRBJ2-3; D not resolved. V was pared by 6 bases and J by 6 bases, with 7 bases between. Per germline, CDR1 DFQATT and CDR2 SNEGSKA (reference sequence). The CDR3 has 10 residues. The CDR3, as DNA: TGCAGTGCGCAGGTGGATACGCAGTATTTT. Its protein product is CSAQVDTQYF.

The DNA of the CDR3 is TGTGCCAGCAGTTACTCGACGGGCGGGCTTTCCTACGAGCAGTACTTC. Protein: CASSYSTGGLSYEQYF. The chain is built from TRBV6-6 and TRBJ2-7, with a weak D call TRBD2 (5 bases). The germline V gene has CDR1 MNHNY and CDR2 SVGAGI (reference sequence). The V gene lost 0 bases and the J gene lost 1 base, with 13 bases spanning the gap. The CDR3 runs to 16 residues.

This clone was recorded a few times. The V gene is TRBV5-1, the J gene TRBJ2-7; D possibly corresponds to TRBD1 (7 bases). Between the trimmed V and J ends, which lost 6 bases and 2 bases, there was a span of 12 bases. CDR1 is SGHRS and CDR2 is YFSETQ in the germline V gene. This CDR3 region has 13 residues. CDR3 in amino acids: CASNAGQTYEQYF. For the CDR3, the DNA is TGCGCCAGCAACGCGGGACAGACCTACGAGCAGTACTTC. The variable domain in full, completed from reference TRBV5-1 and TRBJ2-7, reads KAGVTQTPRYLIKTRGQQVTLSCSPISGHRSVSWYQQTPGQGLQFLFEYFSETQRNKGNFPGRFSGRQFSNSRSEMNVSTLELGDSALYLCASNAGQTYEQYFGPGTRLTVT.

The CDR3, as DNA: TGTGCCAGCAGCTTAGGGACTAGCGGGACCAATGAGCAGTTCTTC. Its protein product is CASSLGTSGTNEQFF. This chain connects TRBV7-2 to TRBJ2-1; the match to TRBD2 covers 12 bases. The germline CDR1 and CDR2 sequences are SGHTA and FQGNSA. V dropped 1 base and J dropped 6; count of bases not matched to a gene: 1. CDR3 size: 15 residues.

The V call is TRBV30, the J call TRBJ1-5; 7 bases match TRBD1. The CDR3 is made up of 13 amino acids. The germline CDR1 and CDR2 sequences are GTSNPN and SVGIG (reference sequence). Trimming took 2 bases from V and 16 from J; bases not matched to a gene: 14. This CDR3 reads CAWSLKGAGGRHF. DNA of the CDR3: TGTGCCTGGAGTTTAAAGGGGGCGGGTGGTAGACATTTT. The entire variable domain, with the rest obtained from reference TRBV30 and TRBJ1-5, is as follows: SQTIHQWPATLVQPVGSPLSLECTVEGTSNPNLYWYRQAAGRGLQLLFYSVGIGQISSEVPQNLSASRPQDRQFILSSKKLLLSDSGFYLCAWSLKGAGGRHFGDGTRLSIL.

The rearrangement uses TRBV6-5 and TRBJ1-1; maybe TRBD1 (6 bases). This CDR3 is built from 13 residues. Trimming cost V 7 bases and J 6 bases, with 15 bases left between them. Looked up from germline, CDR1 is MNHEY and CDR2 is SVGAGI. The CDR3 region is CASTPQGVAEAFF. CDR3 DNA: TGTGCCAGCACCCCACAGGGAGTCGCTGAAGCTTTCTTT.

This clone has only a few counts. The CDR3 loop is CASSYSGRLNTEAFF. CDR3 DNA sequence: TGTGCCAGCAGTTACTCGGGCAGGCTGAACACTGAAGCTTTCTTT. The chain joins TRBV6-5 to TRBJ1-1; no clear D. The CDR3 runs 15 residues. V was cut by 0 bases and J by 0 bases, with 8 bases left in between. Germline V gene lookup returns CDR1 MNHEY and CDR2 SVGAGI.

The chain couples TRBV19 to TRBJ2-2; 9 bases line up with TRBD1. The CDR3 length is 14 residues. Germline-derived CDR1 and CDR2 are LNHDA and SQIVND (reference sequence). V dropped 7 bases and J dropped 4; count of bases not matched to a gene: 4. The CDR3 nucleotides read TGTGCCAGTACTTGGACAGGGGCCACCGGGGAGCTGTTTTTT. Protein sequence: CASTWTGATGELFF.

The V call is TRBV14, the J call TRBJ2-5; 8 bases line up with TRBD2. Germline assignment: CDR1 SGHDN and CDR2 FVKESK. The CDR3 has 16 amino acids. Trimming removed 4 bases from V and 5 bases from J; junction bases left unmatched: 12. CDR3 sequence (DNA): TGTGCCAGCAGCCCCCTAGGAGCGGGAGTAGGGGAGACCCAGTACTTC. It translates to CASSPLGAGVGETQYF.